Listed below are T cell receptor beta chains from one sample, sequenced in a study of blood T cell repertoires in COVID-19. This table comes from immunoSEQ multiplex PCR, and its TCRdb copy is limited to in-frame clones, with some not included. The sample lists fewer than 200,000 clones, approximately 78% occurring once. The specimen was PBMCs or T cells enriched from blood (not recorded which). These receptors came from a woman in her 50s who had recovered from COVID-19. Both conserved end residues are part of each CDR3. Fields, in order: J gene, V gene, clone size, D gene, CDR3 protein, CDR3 DNA. D genes are given only for firm matches. Expanded clones get a size class; other rows say once, few or many, or leave the size out.

>TRBJ2-1|TRBV5-4|NA|TRBD1
CASSFGRGLDNEQFF
TGTGCCAGCAGCTTCGGCAGGGGGCTCGACAATGAGCAGTTCTTC
>TRBJ1-3|TRBV7-8|NA|NA
CASSPGFSGNTIYF
TGTGCCAGCAGCCCAGGGTTCTCTGGAAACACCATATATTTT
>TRBJ2-3|TRBV5-1|NA|TRBD1
CASSLPRQGGTDTQYF
TGCGCCAGCAGCTTGCCCCGACAGGGAGGCACAGATACGCAGTATTTT
>TRBJ2-7|TRBV20-1|NA|NA
CSARDWYEQYF
TGCAGTGCGAGGGACTGGTACGAGCAGTACTTC
>TRBJ2-2|TRBV5-4|NA|TRBD1
CASSLDRDRGTNTGELFF
TGTGCCAGCAGCTTGGATCGGGACAGGGGGACGAACACCGGGGAGCTGTTTTTT
>TRBJ2-1|TRBV5-8|NA|NA
CASSFGGRVEQFF
TGTGCCAGCAGCTTCGGGGGACGGGTTGAGCAGTTCTTC
>TRBJ1-5|TRBV7-2|few|TRBD1
CASSLAKGQGNQPQHF
TGTGCCAGCAGCTTAGCTAAGGGACAGGGGAATCAGCCCCAGCATTTT
>TRBJ1-6|TRBV19|NA|NA
CASSFTDSPLHF
TGTGCCAGTAGTTTCACGGATTCACCCCTCCACTTT
>TRBJ2-2|TRBV24-1|few|TRBD2
CATSASGRSGELFF
TGTGCCACCAGTGCCAGCGGGAGATCCGGGGAGCTGTTTTTT
>TRBJ2-5|TRBV11-2|NA|NA
CASSSYGTPMAETQYF
TGTGCCAGCAGCTCCTACGGGACACCGATGGCGGAGACCCAGTACTTC
>TRBJ2-5|TRBV28|once|NA
CASSLYLVLQETQYF
TGTGCCAGCAGTTTATATTTAGTCTTACAAGAGACCCAGTACTTC
>TRBJ1-2|TRBV28|NA|TRBD1
CASSLDGTVGYTF
TGTGCCAGCAGTTTGGACGGGACAGTTGGCTACACCTTC
>TRBJ2-7|TRBV19|NA|TRBD2
CASASAGETYEQYF
TGTGCCAGTGCTTCCGCGGGGGAAACCTACGAGCAGTACTTC
>TRBJ2-1|TRBV30|NA|TRBD2
CAWSGHPAGTSGKNEQFF
TGTGCCTGGAGTGGCCACCCCGCCGGGACTAGCGGGAAGAATGAGCAGTTCTTC
>TRBJ1-4|TRBV7-6|NA|NA
CASSLRPGINEKLFF
TGTGCCAGCAGTCTGAGGCCAGGGATAAATGAAAAACTGTTTTTT
>TRBJ2-7|TRBV19|NA|TRBD2
CASSTGTSGSRYEQYF
TGTGCCAGTAGTACCGGGACTAGCGGGAGTAGATACGAGCAGTACTTC
>TRBJ2-3|TRBV4-3|NA|TRBD2
CASSQATSASTDTQYF
TGCGCCAGCAGCCAAGCCACTAGCGCTAGCACAGATACGCAGTATTTT
>TRBJ2-4|TRBV5-5|once|NA
CASKGSAKNIQYF
TGTGCCAGCAAGGGGTCGGCCAAAAACATTCAGTACTTC
>TRBJ1-2|TRBV6-5|NA|TRBD1
CASGDRIRNGYTF
TGTGCCAGCGGGGACAGGATACGTAATGGCTACACCTTC
>TRBJ2-2|TRBV7-6|few|TRBD1
CASSLSGTGFTGELFF
TGTGCCAGCAGCCTTTCCGGGACAGGGTTCACCGGGGAGCTGTTTTTT
>TRBJ2-1|TRBV19|NA|TRBD2
CASTSGLAAAMEQFF
TGTGCCAGTACCTCAGGACTAGCGGCGGCGATGGAGCAGTTCTTC
>TRBJ1-3|TRBV7-2|NA|NA
CASSPRDSSGNTIYF
TGTGCCAGCAGCCCCCGGGATAGCTCTGGAAACACCATATATTTT